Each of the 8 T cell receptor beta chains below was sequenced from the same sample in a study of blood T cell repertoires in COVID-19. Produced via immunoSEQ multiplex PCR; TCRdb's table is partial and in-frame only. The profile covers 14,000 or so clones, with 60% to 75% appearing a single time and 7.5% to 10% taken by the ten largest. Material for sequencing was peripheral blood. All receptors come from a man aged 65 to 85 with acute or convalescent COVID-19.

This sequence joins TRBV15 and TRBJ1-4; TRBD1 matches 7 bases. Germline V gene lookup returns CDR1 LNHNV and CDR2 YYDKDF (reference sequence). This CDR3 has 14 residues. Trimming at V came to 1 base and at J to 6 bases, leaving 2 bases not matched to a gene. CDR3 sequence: CATSRGTGYEKLFF. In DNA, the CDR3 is TGTGCCACCAGCAGAGGGACAGGCTATGAAAAACTGTTTTTT.

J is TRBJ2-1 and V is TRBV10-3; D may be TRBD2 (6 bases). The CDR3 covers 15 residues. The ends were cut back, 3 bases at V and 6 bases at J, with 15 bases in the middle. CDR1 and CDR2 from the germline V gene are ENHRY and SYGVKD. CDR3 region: CAISDASGVTNEQFF. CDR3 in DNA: TGTGCCATCAGTGATGCGTCGGGAGTCACCAATGAGCAGTTCTTC.

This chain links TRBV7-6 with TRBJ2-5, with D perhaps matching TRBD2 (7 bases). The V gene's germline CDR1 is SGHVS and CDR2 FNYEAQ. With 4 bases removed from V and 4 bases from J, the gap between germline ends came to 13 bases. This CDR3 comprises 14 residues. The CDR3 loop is CASSSKGGGETQYF. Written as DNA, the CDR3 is TGTGCCAGCAGCTCTAAAGGGGGGGGAGAGACCCAGTACTTC.

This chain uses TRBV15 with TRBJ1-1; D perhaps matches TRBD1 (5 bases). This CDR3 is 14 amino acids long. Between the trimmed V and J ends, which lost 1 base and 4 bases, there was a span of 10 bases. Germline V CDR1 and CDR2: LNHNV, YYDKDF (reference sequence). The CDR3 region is CATSRGDGATEAFF. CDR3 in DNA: TGTGCCACCAGCAGAGGAGATGGGGCCACTGAAGCTTTCTTT.

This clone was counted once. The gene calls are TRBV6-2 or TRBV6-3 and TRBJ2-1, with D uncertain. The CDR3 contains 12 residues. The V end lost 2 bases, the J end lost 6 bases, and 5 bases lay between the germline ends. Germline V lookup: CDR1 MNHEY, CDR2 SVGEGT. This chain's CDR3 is CASSYVFNEQFF. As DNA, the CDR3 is TGTGCCAGCAGTTACGTATTCAATGAGCAGTTCTTC.

In DNA, the CDR3 is TGCGCCAGCAGCCAAGATGTGCCCAGGGGCGTTAGCTCCTACAATGAGCAGTTCTTC. Translated: CASSQDVPRGVSSYNEQFF. The chain employs TRBV4-3 and TRBJ2-1, with D possibly matching TRBD1 (6 bases). The germline gives CDR1 LGHNA, CDR2 YSLEER. The V end was cut by 0 bases, the J end by 0 bases, with 18 bases between. This CDR3 has 19 residues.

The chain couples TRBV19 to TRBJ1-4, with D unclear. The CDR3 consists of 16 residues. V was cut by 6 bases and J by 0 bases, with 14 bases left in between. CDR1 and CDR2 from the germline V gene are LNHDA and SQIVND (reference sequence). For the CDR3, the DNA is TGTGCCAGTAGCCTGGGTTTCAGGTCAACTAATGAAAAACTGTTTTTT. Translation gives CASSLGFRSTNEKLFF.

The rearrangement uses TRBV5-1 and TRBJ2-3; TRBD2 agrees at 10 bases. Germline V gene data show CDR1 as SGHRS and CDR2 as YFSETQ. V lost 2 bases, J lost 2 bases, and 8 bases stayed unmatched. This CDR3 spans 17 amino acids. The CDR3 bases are TGCGCCAGCAGCTTTACACCAACTAGCGGGGTCACAGATACGCAGTATTTT. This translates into CASSFTPTSGVTDTQYF. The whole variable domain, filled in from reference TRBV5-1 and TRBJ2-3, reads KAGVTQTPRYLIKTRGQQVTLSCSPISGHRSVSWYQQTPGQGLQFLFEYFSETQRNKGNFPGRFSGRQFSNSRSEMNVSTLELGDSALYLCASSFTPTSGVTDTQYFGPGTRLTVL.